This TCR beta chain was identified in a study of blood T cell repertoires in COVID-19. At the level of the study: Collection of acute and convalescent COVID-19 samples took place in the United States, Italy and Spain. PBMCs, B-cell-depleted T cells, or T cells provided the cDNA or gDNA that made up the material.

This clone was found a few times. Germline CDR1 SGHRS, CDR2 YFSETQ. J was trimmed by 5 bases and V by 4 bases; bases with no gene match: 7. The CDR3 extends over 16 amino acids. Original handling: The authors estimated nucleated cell counts from reference gene primer amplification. Method: immunoSEQ multiplex PCR; TCRdb's copy keeps in-frame clones and lacks some. The DNA gave D and trimming, while V, J and clone size come from that table. The sample has about 58,000 clones; around 91% are singletons. The TCR comes from a man aged 60 to 75 with active COVID-19. The specimen sequenced was peripheral blood. The chain recombines TRBV5-1 with TRBJ2-2; the match to TRBD1 covers 11 bases. DNA for the CDR3: TGCGCCAGCAGCCTTACCGGGACAGGGGGAACCGGGGAGCTGTTTTTT. Translation gives CASSLTGTGGTGELFF.